This record covers a single T cell receptor beta chain. Primers: 60 Vbeta forward and 13 Jbeta reverse. Measured with immunoSEQ multiplex PCR; TCRdb has only the in-frame clones, and not every one. The sample table sets out around 140,000 clones. The data originate from a study of cytomegalovirus exposure and HLA in healthy donors. Germline V CDR1 and CDR2: SGHRS, YFSETQ. This CDR3 spans 14 amino acids. Between the trimmed V and J ends, which lost 4 bases and 5 bases, there was a span of 15 bases. The sequencing input was PBMCs. The sequence derives from a male donor in good health and CMV-seronegative. The chain carries TRBV5-1 and TRBJ1-2; D perhaps matches TRBD1 (5 bases). The CDR3 loop is CASSPVQDMYGYTF. In DNA form, the CDR3 reads TGCGCCAGCAGCCCAGTACAGGACATGTATGGCTACACCTTC.